This T cell receptor (beta chain) was sequenced in a study of CD8+ T cells in alopecia areata. Study at large: Once tofacitinib had been taken for 6 to 18 months, 6 months off drug followed. Broader study findings: Numerous clones, expanded in lesions, remained in scalp and blood during tofacitinib.

Following extraction, RNA underwent reverse transcription to cDNA, which served as the sequencing template. Assay used: immunoSEQ multiplex PCR; TCRdb lists only in-frame clones, some missing. The sample shows around 300,000 clones, around three fifths of them seen only once. The treatment denotes: oral pan-JAK inhibitor, 5-10 mg twice daily. Germline CDR1 is SNHLY and CDR2 is FYNNEI. The CDR3 contains 11 residues. Deletions cut 4 bases from V and 3 bases from J, with 3 bases between. In regard to this clone: The target antigen is unknown. The sample carries other DNA sequences with the same CDR3.

The TCR originated in a human donor with alopecia areata. This material consisted of CD4+ T cells sorted from blood, taken around week 54, from a patient treated with tofacitinib. V gene TRBV2 combines with J gene TRBJ2-5; D call uncertain. The CDR3 DNA reads TGTGCCAGCAGTGGGGAAGAGACCCAGTACTTC. Amino acids: CASSGEETQYF.